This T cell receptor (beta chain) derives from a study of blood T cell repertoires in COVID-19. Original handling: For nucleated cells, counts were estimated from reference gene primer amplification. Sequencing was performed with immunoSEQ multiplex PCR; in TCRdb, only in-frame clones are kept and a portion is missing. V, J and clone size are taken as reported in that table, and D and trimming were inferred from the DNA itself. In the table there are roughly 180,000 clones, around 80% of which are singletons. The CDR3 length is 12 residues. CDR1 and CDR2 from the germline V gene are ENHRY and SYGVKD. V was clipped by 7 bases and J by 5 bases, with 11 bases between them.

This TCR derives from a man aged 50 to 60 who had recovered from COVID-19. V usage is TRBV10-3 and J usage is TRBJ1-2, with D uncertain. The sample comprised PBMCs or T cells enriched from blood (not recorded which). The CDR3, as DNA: TGTGCCATCAAGGGAGTTGAATATGGCTACACCTTC. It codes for CAIKGVEYGYTF.